This entry describes one T cell receptor beta chain. What it binds is not known. This sample was taken from a study of T cell responses to AZD1222 COVID-19 vaccine. Germline V gene sequence: CDR1 SQVTM, CDR2 ANQGSEA. This CDR3 has 11 amino acids. With 5 bases removed from V and 3 bases from J, the gap between germline ends came to 8 bases. Profiled with immunoSEQ multiplex PCR; TCRdb holds only in-frame clones, not every one. The repertoire holds about 140,000 clones, with just over 85% as singletons. General study points: CD4 TCRs associated with vaccination spanned spike, dominating at 160-218 and 743-854.

The clonotype comes from an adult in good health. This chain joins TRBV29-1 and TRBJ2-7; tentative D call: TRBD1 (5 bases). Source: peripheral blood, taken on day 0 of AZD1222 vaccination. The CDR3 region has the DNA TGCAGCGTTTCCGACAGCTACGAGCAGTACTTC. Encoded protein: CSVSDSYEQYF.